The source of this T cell receptor (beta chain) is a study of cytomegalovirus exposure and HLA in healthy donors. Study-level background: Unique TCRs numbering around 80 million, obtained from HLA-typed donors, made up an early data release.

Study outcomes and limitations: In an earlier analysis, most TCR beta V segments were productive about 90% or about 30% of the time. Associated with cytomegalovirus, according to the listing, were 164 TCR beta chains.

Comment on this clone: Antigen: not known.

Primers: 60 Vbeta forward and 13 Jbeta reverse. Produced via immunoSEQ multiplex PCR; TCRdb's table is partial and in-frame only. This table has around 150,000 clones, around four fifths appearing once. The length of the CDR3 is 13 residues. The ends lost 6 bases at V and 2 bases at J; junction bases unmatched: 5. Germline V lookup: CDR1 SQVTM, CDR2 ANQGSEA. The TCR was taken from a woman under 30 in good health and CMV-seronegative. The sequenced material came from PBMCs. The chain carries TRBV29-1 and TRBJ2-3, with 7 bases fitting TRBD2. CDR3 DNA sequence: TGCAGCGTGGGCGGGGGAAACACAGATACGCAGTATTTT. Encoded protein: CSVGGGNTDTQYF.